Reported below is one T cell receptor (beta chain). Its antigen is unknown. Base qualities are not recorded, but no much larger clone differs from it by a single base. The time point label of this sample denotes: baseline before first vaccination. The treatment or condition label for this specimen denotes: meningococcal conjugate vaccine given as trial control. The vaccinee samples were drawn from two UK trials, COV001 and COV002, one of which was a single-blind randomized controlled phase 2/3 trial testing AZD1222 (ChAdOx1 nCoV-19) in healthy adults. For TCRbeta chain sequencing, PBMC samples from trial participants were taken at day 0 and at day 28 after the second dose. The sample belongs to a study of T cell responses to AZD1222 COVID-19 vaccine (dated by TCRdb to 2020 to 2022). With respect to the entire study: A total of 233 trial participants underwent TCR sequencing, of whom 207 received two doses of AZD1222 and about 25 received two doses of the MenACWY control vaccine. Trial participants were enrolled into age subgroups of 18-55, 56-69 and 70-plus years, which contained approximately 150, 28 and 58 TCR-sequenced participants, respectively.

CDR1 and CDR2 (MGHRA, YSYEKL) derive from the germline V gene. There are 15 amino acids in the CDR3, from cysteine to phenylalanine inclusive. The entry retains the CDR3 DNA only, 45 bases that are in frame from base 1. V and J are truncated by 0 bases and 1 base respectively, leaving an intervening sequence of 7 bases. The CDR3 regions of human TCRbeta chains were subjected to immunosequencing. Turning to the authors' computational methods: Repertoire TCRs were matched against a reference library of SARS-CoV-2-specific TCRs generated with the MIRA antigen-specificity platform. Breadth meant the fraction of unique TCRs that were SARS-CoV-2-associated, whereas depth meant the fraction of total T cells that were SARS-CoV-2-associated. Using the MIRA data, each spike-specific TCR was assigned both to the spike region to which the TCR was reactive and to a CD4 or CD8 class. Log10-transformed breadth and depth values were compared by one-way ANOVA with Sidak's multiple comparisons tests. TCRdb took this table from immuneACCESS and kept in-frame rearrangements with V and J called. Such tables lack part of the clones; where checked against another copy, unresolved V genes explain under half of the gap, and the rest is unexplained. The V and J calls and clone size come from that table; D and trimming were worked out from the DNA. The sample contains 100,000 to 150,000 clones, roughly 91% of them found a single time. Roughly 10% of the sample is taken by the ten largest.

Paper-wide results and their limitations: Conclusions about previously exposed vaccinees were limited because only a handful of AZD1222 recipients were SARS-CoV-2 seropositive at baseline. Epitopes outside the regions mutated in the B.1.351 and B.1.1.7 variants were reportedly recognized by nearly half of the unique spike-specific TCRs. In the small 56-69-year group, the increase in depth fell short of significance, most likely because of low power. CD4 TCRs associated with the vaccine covered the entire spike protein, and the dominant responses were in regions 160-218 and 743-854. Because no day 14 peak-response samples were available, repertoires were characterized only after the peak T cell response. After two AZD1222 doses, both the breadth and the depth of spike-specific TCRs were significantly higher than at day 0 and than in MenACWY recipients. Participants were mostly white British and included more females than males, and it was suggested by the authors that clonal diversity may have been underestimated.

The sample consisted of peripheral blood, taken on day 0 of MenACWY control vaccination. This sequence was found in an adult in good health. This receptor chain uses TRBV4-1 and TRBJ1-3; too little of a D gene remains to name it. The DNA is as follows: TGCGCCAGCAGCCAAGACTTGGCTTCTGGAAACACCATATATTTT. Its protein reads: CASSQDLASGNTIYF.